This T cell receptor (beta chain) was found in a study of blood T cell repertoires in COVID-19. Study overall: The samples span acute and convalescent COVID-19 from the United States, Italy and Spain.

There are 12 residues in the CDR3. Trimming pared 9 bases from V and 2 bases from J, leaving 10 bases between. In germline, CDR1 is LNHDA, CDR2 SQIVND (reference sequence). This table comes from immunoSEQ multiplex PCR, and its TCRdb copy is limited to in-frame clones, with some not included. The sample records about 49,000 clones, around 85% being singletons. The chain couples TRBV19 to TRBJ1-2, with TRBD1 as a possible D gene (5 bases). The sequence derives from a human donor in a cohort sampled during active COVID-19. The sample was peripheral blood. CDR3 in amino acids: CASVHRNYGYTF. The CDR3 nucleotides are TGTGCCAGCGTGCACAGGAACTATGGCTACACCTTC.